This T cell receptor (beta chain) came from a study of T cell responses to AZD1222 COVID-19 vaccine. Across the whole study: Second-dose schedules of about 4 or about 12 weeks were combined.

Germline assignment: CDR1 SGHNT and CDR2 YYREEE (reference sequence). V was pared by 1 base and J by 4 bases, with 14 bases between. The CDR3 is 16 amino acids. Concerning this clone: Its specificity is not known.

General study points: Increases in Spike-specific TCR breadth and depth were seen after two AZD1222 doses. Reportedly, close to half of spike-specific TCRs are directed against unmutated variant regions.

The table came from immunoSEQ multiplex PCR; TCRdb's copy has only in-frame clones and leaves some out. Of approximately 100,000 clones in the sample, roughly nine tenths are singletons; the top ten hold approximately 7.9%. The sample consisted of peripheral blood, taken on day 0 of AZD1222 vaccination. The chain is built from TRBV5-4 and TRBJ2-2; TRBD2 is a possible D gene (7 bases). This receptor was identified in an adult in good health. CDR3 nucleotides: TGTGCCAGCAGCTTGAGAGGGGGGGCGTTCACCGGGGAGCTGTTTTTT. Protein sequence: CASSLRGGAFTGELFF.